This passage covers 25 T cell receptor beta chains from one sample sequenced in a study of regulatory and conventional T cells in RAG deficiency. Genomic DNA came from blood conventional CD4+ T cells gated CD25-low CD127-high. Sequencing used immunoSEQ multiplex PCR; TCRdb keeps in-frame clones, though not all of them. The table shows approximately 30,000 clones, with 90% to 97% occurring only once. These data were likewise used in another study, on regulatory T cells. Per that study: Primers: 52 TRBV forward and 13 TRBJ reverse.

The sample consisted of CD25- CD4+ T cells sorted from blood. Receptor source: a human donor in good health.

The CDR3 sequence: CASSYDRGTTGELFF. In DNA form, the CDR3 reads TGTGCCAGCAGTTACGACAGGGGCACCACCGGGGAGCTGTTTTTT. The rearrangement uses TRBV6-5 and TRBJ2-2; 8 bases match TRBD1. J was trimmed by 4 bases and V by 2 bases; bases with no gene match: 3. Germline V gene sequence: CDR1 MNHEY, CDR2 SVGAGI. The CDR3 is 15 amino acids.

The J gene is TRBJ1-4, the V gene TRBV7-8, with a possible D match to TRBD1 (6 bases). Deletions cut 6 bases from V and 4 bases from J, with 9 bases between. There are 13 residues in the CDR3. Per the germline V gene, CDR1 is SGHVS and CDR2 is FQNEAQ. The chain's CDR3 is CASRRGYNEKLFF. CDR3 bases: TGTGCCAGCAGGAGGGGGTATAATGAAAAACTGTTTTTT.

The chain recombines TRBV1 with TRBJ1-2; the D call TRBD1 from the table was never checked on the DNA. TRBV1 is a documented pseudogene. The CDR3 totals 14 residues. CDR3 DNA sequence: TGCACCAGCAGCCAAGAAGCAGGCCCCCGGGGCTACACCTTC. Protein: CTSSQEAGPRGYTF.

This clone was counted only a few times. V usage is TRBV2 and J usage is TRBJ1-4, with 7 bases identical to TRBD1. The length of the CDR3 is 16 residues. Trimming removed 6 bases from V and 0 bases from J; junction bases left unmatched: 7. Germline V CDR1 and CDR2: SNHLY, FYNNEI. This CDR3 reads CASRGGGGATNEKLFF. The CDR3 DNA follows: TGTGCCAGCAGAGGAGGAGGGGGCGCAACTAATGAAAAACTGTTTTTT.

The chain carries TRBV5-1 and TRBJ1-1; a weak D match, TRBD1 (5 bases). The V end was cut by 0 bases, the J end by 8 bases, with 17 bases between. There are 15 residues in the CDR3. Germline V gene data show CDR1 as SGHRS and CDR2 as YFSETQ. CDR3 sequence: CASSLDRPTLGEAFF. CDR3 bases: TGCGCCAGCAGCTTGGACAGGCCTACCCTCGGGGAAGCTTTCTTT.

This chain joins TRBV27 and TRBJ1-4, with 11 bases fitting TRBD1. Germline CDR1 is MNHEY and CDR2 is SMNVEV (reference sequence). The CDR3 is 13 residues long. Germline trimming cut 8 bases from V and 7 bases from J; bases unmatched to any gene: 3. CDR3 amino acids: CASGQGAREKLFF. The CDR3 region has the DNA TGTGCCAGCGGACAGGGGGCGCGTGAAAAACTGTTTTTT.

The count of this clone is one. The chain links TRBV30 to TRBJ1-3; 10 bases fit TRBD1. The CDR3 runs 15 residues. The germline V gene encodes CDR1 GTSNPN and CDR2 SVGIG (reference sequence). The V segment lost 3 bases and the J segment 0 bases; nucleotides outside the gene matches: 2. CDR3 in DNA: TGTGCCTGGAGCCGGGACAGGGGCTCTGGAAACACCATATATTTT. It yields the protein CAWSRDRGSGNTIYF.

This clone has only one observation. The chain recombines TRBV6-5 with TRBJ2-5; 8 bases agree with TRBD1. The CDR3 is made up of 13 amino acids. V shed 8 bases, J shed 5 bases, and the junction held 7 bases outside the gene matches. CDR1 MNHEY and CDR2 SVGAGI come from the germline V gene. For the CDR3, the DNA is TGTGCCAGCTACAGGGGGTCGGGTGAGACCCAGTACTTC. As protein: CASYRGSGETQYF.

V gene TRBV6-5 combines with J gene TRBJ1-4; 9 positions agree with TRBD1. Trimming at V came to 2 bases and at J to 5 bases, leaving 6 bases not matched to a gene. This CDR3 has 16 residues. CDR1 and CDR2 from the germline V gene are MNHEY and SVGAGI. CDR3 sequence (DNA): TGTGCCAGCAGTTACGCAGCCGGGACAGGGAATGAAAAACTGTTTTTT. Amino acid sequence: CASSYAAGTGNEKLFF.

This clone was found a few times. This chain links TRBV6-5 with TRBJ1-3, with 7 bases lining up with TRBD1. Per the germline V gene, CDR1 is MNHEY and CDR2 is SVGAGI. The length of the CDR3 is 15 residues. With V trimmed by 6 bases and J by 1 base, 6 bases remained unmatched. The CDR3 region has the DNA TGTGCCAGCAGCCAATCAGGGGGGTCTGGAAACACCATATATTTT. This translates into CASSQSGGSGNTIYF.

This rearrangement joins TRBV5-6 to TRBJ2-1; D gene unclear. The CDR3 extends over 12 amino acids. Trimming left V 6 bases short and J 8 bases short, with 12 bases between. CDR1 is SGHDT and CDR2 is YYEEEE in the germline V gene. The CDR3 nucleotides are TGTGCCAGCACCCAAGCACGCGATGAGCAGTTCTTC. Translating gives CASTQARDEQFF. Full variable domain (remainder filled in from reference TRBV5-6 and TRBJ2-1): DAGVTQSPTHLIKTRGQQVTLRCSPKSGHDTVSWYQQALGQGPQFIFQYYEEEERQRGNFPDRFSGHQFPNYSSELNVNALLLGDSALYLCASTQARDEQFFGPGTRLTVL.

J is TRBJ2-5 and V is TRBV30; a weak D match, TRBD1 (5 bases). CDR1 is GTSNPN, CDR2 SVGIG, per germline (reference sequence). Deletions cut 4 bases from V and 4 bases from J, with 16 bases between. CDR3 length: 14 residues. The CDR3 DNA reads TGTGCCTGGAACCAAGACAGTAACGGAGAGACCCAGTACTTC. It specifies CAWNQDSNGETQYF.

The V call is TRBV7-2, the J call TRBJ1-5, with 7 bases lining up with TRBD1. CDR3 length equals 14 residues. Germline trimming cut 3 bases from V and 6 bases from J; bases unmatched to any gene: 5. Per germline, CDR1 SGHTA and CDR2 FQGNSA. The CDR3 loop reads CASSFPGGGQPQHF. The DNA for the CDR3 is TGTGCCAGCAGCTTTCCAGGGGGTGGTCAGCCCCAGCATTTT.

The V and J genes are TRBV29-1 and TRBJ1-2; possible D gene TRBD1, 6 bases. The length of the CDR3 is 14 residues. Trimming cost V 3 bases and J 0 bases, with 11 bases left between them. CDR1 is SQVTM, CDR2 ANQGSEA, per germline. The CDR3 DNA reads TGCAGCGTTGATATAGGACAGACTAACTATGGCTACACCTTC. Its translation: CSVDIGQTNYGYTF.

The J gene is TRBJ2-7, the V gene TRBV7-3, with 9 positions matching TRBD1. This CDR3 is 15 amino acids long. CDR1 is SGHTA, CDR2 FQGTGA, per germline. Germline trimming cut 6 bases from V and 5 bases from J; bases unmatched to any gene: 11. The CDR3 is CASSSTGGLKDEQYF. The DNA of the CDR3 is TGTGCCAGCAGTTCTACAGGGGGCTTAAAGGACGAGCAGTACTTC.

The chain links TRBV7-9 to TRBJ1-1; perhaps TRBD1 as D (5 bases). Per germline, CDR1 SEHNR and CDR2 FQNEAQ (reference sequence). The CDR3 has 13 amino acids. Between the trimmed V and J ends, which lost 7 bases and 11 bases, there was a span of 20 bases. Here the CDR3 reads CASTQGPLPGAFF. The CDR3 DNA reads TGTGCCAGCACTCAGGGCCCGTTGCCTGGTGCTTTCTTT.

The chain carries TRBV13 and TRBJ2-7, with 9 nucleotides matching TRBD1. The CDR3 has 15 residues. Trimming at V came to 3 bases and at J to 7 bases, leaving 10 bases not matched to a gene. The germline gives CDR1 PRHDT, CDR2 FYEKMQ (reference sequence). The CDR3 loop reads CASSFPGQGRREQYF. The CDR3 DNA is TGTGCCAGCAGCTTCCCGGGACAGGGTAGGCGGGAGCAGTACTTC.

J is TRBJ2-3 and V is TRBV11-1, with TRBD2 matching 8 bases. There are 16 residues in the CDR3. The V segment lost 5 bases and the J segment 2 bases; nucleotides outside the gene matches: 9. CDR1 is SGHAT and CDR2 is FQDESV in the germline V gene (reference sequence). CDR3 DNA: TGTGCCAGCAGCCCGAGGGGCGGGGGGACCACAGATACGCAGTATTTT. It encodes CASSPRGGGTTDTQYF.

V is TRBV7-8 and J is TRBJ1-4, with 9 bases lining up with TRBD1. The germline CDR1 and CDR2 sequences are SGHVS and FQNEAQ. The J segment lost 8 bases and the V segment lost 4 bases, leaving 8 bases of the junction unmatched. The CDR3 extends over 15 amino acids. The chain's CDR3 is CASSSDRGRSEKLFF. The CDR3 DNA is TGTGCCAGCAGCTCGGACAGGGGTAGGAGCGAAAAACTGTTTTTT.

The V gene is TRBV7-3, the J gene TRBJ1-2, with no clear D. The CDR3 loop spans 13 amino acids. V lost 6 bases to trimming and J lost 10 bases, with 18 bases between them. CDR1 is SGHTA, CDR2 FQGTGA, per germline. The CDR3 DNA reads TGTGCCAGCAGTCACAATCCGATACAGACCTACACCTTC. Translated: CASSHNPIQTYTF.

In its sample, this clone was seen once. This sequence joins TRBV10-1 and TRBJ2-7; 8 positions match TRBD1. This CDR3 is 14 amino acids long. The V gene's germline CDR1 is WNHNN and CDR2 SYGVQD (reference sequence). V lost 3 bases and J lost 6; bases outside the gene matches: 7. CDR3 protein: CASSDPRQGPEQYF. CDR3 DNA: TGCGCCAGCAGTGACCCGAGACAGGGGCCCGAGCAGTACTTC.

This clone was seen a single time. The chain joins TRBV7-3 to TRBJ2-2; 7 bases are shared with TRBD1. CDR3 length: 14 amino acids. V lost 2 bases and J lost 7; bases outside the gene matches: 4. The germline V gene encodes CDR1 SGHTA and CDR2 FQGTGA. The CDR3, as DNA: TGTGCCAGCAGCTTACAACAGGGGAACGGGGAGCTGTTTTTT. Its protein is CASSLQQGNGELFF.

The chain couples TRBV5-1 to TRBJ1-5; the D is unclear. CDR1 SGHRS and CDR2 YFSETQ come from the germline V gene. The CDR3 contains 13 residues. V shed 0 bases and J shed 5 bases, with 6 bases lying between them. In DNA, the CDR3 is TGCGCCAGCAGCTTGGACACCCATCAGCCCCAGCATTTT. Amino acid sequence: CASSLDTHQPQHF.

J is TRBJ1-5 and V is TRBV5-4; D remains ambiguous. The germline gives CDR1 SGHNT, CDR2 YYREEE (reference sequence). V was clipped by 2 bases and J by 2 bases, with 8 bases between them. CDR3 length equals 14 residues. The CDR3 here is CASSFREGNQPQHF. CDR3 bases: TGTGCCAGCAGCTTCCGGGAAGGCAATCAGCCCCAGCATTTT.

This chain joins TRBV10-3 and TRBJ2-5, with 12 nucleotides matching TRBD2. CDR3 length equals 17 residues. Germline CDR1 is ENHRY and CDR2 is SYGVKD. Trimming took 0 bases from V and 5 from J; bases not matched to a gene: 7. Here the CDR3 reads CAISESSLAGGWETQYF. CDR3 sequence (DNA): TGTGCCATCAGTGAGTCGAGCCTAGCGGGAGGGTGGGAGACCCAGTACTTC.